Each of the 28 T cell receptor beta chains below was sequenced from the same sample in a study of blood T cells in healthy people across ages (dated by TCRdb to 2015 to 2017). Library construction relied on 5' RACE. For sequencing, an Illumina HiSeq 2500 was employed. The second PCR ran for about 6 to 12 cycles and used a J-beta primer mix along with a sample-barcoded 5' primer. Starting from the raw public reads, TCRdb applied fastp trimming at Q25, assembled clones with MiXCR and retained in-frame beta chains. All rows with the same CDR3 protein become a single entry with the most common DNA and genes. The sample contains about 1.7 million distinct CDR3 sequences, about 30% of them found a single time. The ten largest clones take up around 7.7% of the sample. Material: blood. All receptors come from a young woman in good health.

The chain is built from TRBV29-1 and TRBJ1-1; D is unclear. CDR1 is SQVTM and CDR2 is ANQGSEA in the germline V gene. This CDR3 contains 12 residues. Between the trimmed V and J ends, which lost 6 bases and 1 base, there was a span of 9 bases. The CDR3 DNA follows: TGCAGCGTCGAGGCGTCGAACACTGAAGCTTTCTTT. Protein sequence: CSVEASNTEAFF.

The chain has TRBV29-1 and TRBJ2-3; D might be TRBD2 (5 bases). The length of the CDR3 is 13 residues. V dropped 4 bases and J dropped 1 base, with 9 bases sitting between them. Germline-derived CDR1 and CDR2 are SQVTM and ANQGSEA. The CDR3 reads CSVVMGGTDTQYF. Written as DNA, the CDR3 is TGCAGCGTTGTGATGGGAGGCACAGATACGCAGTATTTT.

There are many counts of this clonotype. This chain joins TRBV28 and TRBJ1-2; possible D gene TRBD1, 5 bases. With 7 bases removed from V and 8 bases from J, the gap between germline ends came to 14 bases. Germline V lookup: CDR1 MDHEN, CDR2 SYDVKM. There are 12 residues in the CDR3. The CDR3, as DNA: TGTGCCAGCACCCCCGGGGACGTCGGCTACACCTTC. Translating gives CASTPGDVGYTF.

This clonotype appeared once. V and J are TRBV20-1 and TRBJ1-1, with 9 bases lining up with TRBD1. V trimming: 7 bases; J trimming: 5 bases; junction bases outside the gene matches: 14. The CDR3 loop spans 15 amino acids. The germline CDR1 and CDR2 sequences are DFQATT and SNEGSKA (reference sequence). In DNA, the CDR3 is TGCAGTGGTATCTTTCCGGGACAGGGTACGACTGAAGCTTTCTTT. Translating gives CSGIFPGQGTTEAFF.

This clonotype was picked up many times. The rearrangement links TRBV6-6 to TRBJ2-1; D is unclear. The ends were cut back, 6 bases at V and 0 bases at J, with 12 bases in the middle. CDR3 length: 15 amino acids. CDR1 is MNHNY, CDR2 SVGAGI, per germline (reference sequence). Here the CDR3 reads CASRPLLSSYNEQFF. CDR3 sequence (DNA): TGTGCCAGCAGGCCCCTTTTAAGCTCCTACAATGAGCAGTTCTTC.

The chain links TRBV20-1 to TRBJ2-4; perhaps TRBD2 as D (6 bases). Germline V gene lookup returns CDR1 DFQATT and CDR2 SNEGSKA (reference sequence). V was pared by 4 bases and J by 2 bases, with 18 bases between. The CDR3 contains 16 residues. CDR3 region: CSANDRLGGTKNIQYF. In DNA form, the CDR3 reads TGCAGTGCTAATGACCGTTTGGGCGGGACCAAAAACATTCAGTACTTC.

This clonotype was recorded a few times. This chain joins TRBV12-3 or TRBV12-4 and TRBJ1-6; D call uncertain. V lost 3 bases, J lost 0 bases, and 12 bases lay in between. This CDR3 is 17 amino acids long. DNA of the CDR3: TGTGCCAGCAGTTTCAGGAACCCGAGCTCCTATAATTCACCCCTCCACTTT. Protein sequence: CASSFRNPSSYNSPLHF.

This clonotype was seen ten or more times. The chain employs TRBV29-1 and TRBJ2-6; weak D call: TRBD1 (6 bases). Germline assignment: CDR1 SQVTM and CDR2 ANQGSEA. Trimming took 6 bases from V and 2 from J, leaving 14 bases between them. CDR3 length equals 15 residues. CDR3 nucleotides: TGCAGCGTGGCAAAGGGGGACGCTGGGGCCAACGTCCTGACTTTC. Its translation is CSVAKGDAGANVLTF.

This clonotype occurred a few times. The CDR3 sequence: CASSEFWTTQETQYF. CDR3 nucleotide sequence: TGTGCCAGCAGTGAATTCTGGACAACCCAAGAGACCCAGTACTTC. The gene calls are TRBV6-1 and TRBJ2-5; possibly TRBD1 for D (5 bases). The CDR3 is 15 amino acids. The ends were cut back, 2 bases at V and 1 base at J, with 11 bases in the middle. CDR1 and CDR2 from the germline V gene are MNHNS and SASEGT.

This clonotype has a handful of counts. The genes are TRBV7-9 and TRBJ1-1, with D perhaps TRBD1 (5 bases). Germline CDR1 reads SEHNR; CDR2 reads FQNEAQ (reference sequence). Between the trimmed V and J ends, which lost 3 bases and 4 bases, there was a span of 9 bases. The CDR3 is 13 residues long. The CDR3 protein is CASSLATVTEAFF. DNA for the CDR3: TGTGCCAGCAGCTTGGCGACAGTCACTGAAGCTTTCTTT.

In this sample, this clonotype turned up a few times. The CDR3 loop is CASSQGGTSGNYNEQFF. The CDR3 DNA is TGTGCCAGCAGCCAAGGCGGGACTAGCGGGAACTACAATGAGCAGTTCTTC. The V and J genes are TRBV3-1 and TRBJ2-1, with TRBD2 matching over 13 bases. CDR3 length: 17 residues. Per the germline V gene, CDR1 is LGHDT and CDR2 is YNNKEL (reference sequence). Losses at the gene ends were 1 base for V and 3 bases for J; bases not matched to a gene: 3.

This clonotype has just a few counts. The chain uses TRBV7-2 and TRBJ2-5; D possibly matches TRBD1 or TRBD2 (5 bases each). The CDR3 is 16 residues long. The V end lost 5 bases, the J end lost 11 bases, and 27 bases lay between the germline ends. Germline lookup yields CDR1 SGHTA and CDR2 FQGNSA. The CDR3 sequence: CASSPHPLGTYNEQYF. The CDR3 nucleotides are TGTGCCAGCAGCCCCCATCCTCTGGGGACCTACAATGAGCAGTACTTC.

J is TRBJ2-7 and V is TRBV29-1; 7 bases agree with TRBD1. The CDR3 loop spans 14 amino acids. J was trimmed by 3 bases and V by 7 bases; bases with no gene match: 12. Germline V gene data show CDR1 as SQVTM and CDR2 as ANQGSEA. CDR3 nucleotide sequence: TGCAGCGCTGCTGAACGAGACAGGGTCTACGAGCAGTACTTC. Translated: CSAAERDRVYEQYF.

This clonotype was counted ten times or more. The genes are TRBV10-3 and TRBJ2-5; possible D gene TRBD1, 6 bases. The CDR3 extends over 14 amino acids. Germline V CDR1 and CDR2: ENHRY, SYGVKD. V lost 8 bases and J 3 bases, leaving 16 bases between the germline ends. The CDR3: CAIRGQTREETQYF. The CDR3 nucleotides are TGTGCCATCCGGGGACAAACACGGGAAGAGACCCAGTACTTC.

This clonotype was seen ten or more times. V is TRBV6-1 and J is TRBJ2-7; D is ambiguous. Trimming stripped 1 base from V and 2 bases from J, with 6 bases between. This CDR3 region has 13 residues. Germline CDR1 is MNHNS and CDR2 is SASEGT. The CDR3: CASSEGLTYEQYF. The CDR3 DNA is TGTGCCAGCAGTGAAGGACTGACCTACGAGCAGTACTTC.

This clonotype was found a few times. The J gene is TRBJ2-7, the V gene TRBV5-1; 8 positions match TRBD1. Trimming at V came to 5 bases and at J to 3 bases, leaving 7 bases not matched to a gene. This CDR3 is 14 amino acids long. CDR1 and CDR2 (germline): SGHRS, YFSETQ. The CDR3 protein is CASRDTGGNYEQYF. CDR3 nucleotides: TGCGCCAGCAGGGACACAGGGGGGAACTACGAGCAGTACTTC.

This clonotype has at least ten counts. V and J are TRBV18 and TRBJ2-5; TRBD1 or TRBD2 may be the D gene (5 bases each). CDR3 length: 12 residues. Between the trimmed V and J ends, which lost 4 bases and 11 bases, there was a span of 14 bases. Germline V gene data show CDR1 as KGHSH and CDR2 as LQKENI. The CDR3 region has the DNA TGTGCCAGCTCACAGGGACCACGAGAGCAGTACTTC. The encoded protein is CASSQGPREQYF.

The rearrangement joins TRBV4-1 to TRBJ2-5; 11 bases agree with TRBD2. Germline CDR1 reads MGHRA; CDR2 reads YSYEKL. V dropped 0 bases and J dropped 7; count of bases not matched to a gene: 1. This CDR3 is 14 amino acids long. CDR3 nucleotide sequence: TGCGCCAGCAGCCAAGACGGGACTAGCGGGACCCAGTACTTC. Its translation: CASSQDGTSGTQYF.

This clonotype was counted between two and nine times. V and J are TRBV12-3 or TRBV12-4 and TRBJ2-1; 12 nucleotides align to TRBD2. The ends lost 5 bases at V and 10 bases at J; junction bases unmatched: 6. This CDR3 comprises 14 residues. The CDR3 region has the DNA TGTGCCAGCAGTGCTAGCGGGGGGGCCCACGAGCAGTTCTTC. Translation gives CASSASGGAHEQFF.

There are a few counts of this clonotype. The J gene is TRBJ2-7, the V gene TRBV5-1; TRBD1 might be the D (5 bases). Germline assignment: CDR1 SGHRS and CDR2 YFSETQ. This CDR3 is built from 14 residues. V shed 2 bases and J shed 2 bases, with 11 bases lying between them. CDR3: CASSFQGKAYEQYF. The CDR3 nucleotides are TGCGCCAGCAGCTTTCAGGGAAAAGCCTACGAGCAGTACTTC. The variable domain in full, with the rest retrieved from reference TRBV5-1 and TRBJ2-7, is KAGVTQTPRYLIKTRGQQVTLSCSPISGHRSVSWYQQTPGQGLQFLFEYFSETQRNKGNFPGRFSGRQFSNSRSEMNVSTLELGDSALYLCASSFQGKAYEQYFGPGTRLTVT.

The chain has TRBV2 and TRBJ2-1; D is ambiguous. The CDR3 has 14 amino acids. The V gene lost 3 bases and the J gene lost 3 bases, with 9 bases spanning the gap. Germline V gives CDR1 SNHLY, CDR2 FYNNEI. The CDR3 reads CASSERSRYNEQFF. As DNA, the CDR3 is TGTGCCAGCAGTGAGAGATCCCGCTACAATGAGCAGTTCTTC.

V is TRBV12-3 or TRBV12-4 and J is TRBJ2-3; 14 nucleotides align to TRBD2. The length of the CDR3 is 16 residues. V shed 4 bases, J shed 4 bases, and the junction held 4 bases outside the gene matches. In nucleotides, the CDR3 is TGTGCCAGCAGTTCGGGGACTAGCGGGAGACCAGATACGCAGTATTTT. Encoded protein: CASSSGTSGRPDTQYF.

The rearrangement uses TRBV7-2 and TRBJ2-4; no firm D call. The V gene lost 0 bases and the J gene lost 15 bases, with 12 bases spanning the gap. Germline V CDR1 and CDR2: SGHTA, FQGNSA. The CDR3 has 12 amino acids. The CDR3: CASSLAGRSLYF. In DNA form, the CDR3 reads TGTGCCAGCAGCTTAGCCGGTCGATCCTTGTACTTC.

Worth noting for this clonotype: A much bigger clone sits one base away, suggesting this may be a read error. The chain carries TRBV29-1 and TRBJ2-1; D uncertain. This CDR3 is 11 amino acids long. CDR1 and CDR2 from the germline V gene are SQVTM and ANQGSEA. V gave up 3 bases and J gave up 10 bases, with 10 bases separating them. CDR3 region: CSVENLGEQFF. The DNA of the CDR3 is TGCAGCGTTGAGAACCTGGGCGAGCAGTTCTTC.

This clonotype was detected only a few times. This sequence joins TRBV15 and TRBJ1-5; D unclear. Germline V gene lookup returns CDR1 LNHNV and CDR2 YYDKDF (reference sequence). Trimming removed 6 bases from V and 0 bases from J, with 15 bases in between. The CDR3 has 16 residues. The CDR3 spells CATRLGSTYSNQPQHF. CDR3 in DNA: TGTGCCACCAGATTGGGCAGCACCTATAGCAATCAGCCCCAGCATTTT.

As for this clonotype: A much bigger clone sits one base away, suggesting this may be a read error. The V gene is TRBV5-1, the J gene TRBJ2-5; D not certain. Trimming left V 1 base short and J 0 bases short, with 7 bases between. The CDR3 spans 14 residues. CDR1 and CDR2 from the germline V gene are SGHRS and YFSETQ. DNA of the CDR3: TGCGCCAGCAGCTTGAACTCGGACCAAGAGACCCAGTACTTC. Amino acid sequence: CASSLNSDQETQYF.

On this clonotype itself: A much larger clone differs from this one at a single base, so this may be a read error. V and J are TRBV12-3 or TRBV12-4 and TRBJ2-3, with 9 bases that match TRBD2. Losses at the gene ends were 5 bases for V and 6 bases for J; bases not matched to a gene: 9. CDR3 length: 15 residues. The CDR3 spells CASSAYSGGTDTQYF. The CDR3 nucleotides read TGTGCCAGCAGTGCTTATAGCGGGGGTACGGATACGCAGTATTTT.

Only a few counts were recorded for this clonotype. This CDR3 reads CASSQDSGSDNEQFF. CDR3 in DNA: TGCGCCAGCAGCCAAGACAGCGGGAGTGACAATGAGCAGTTCTTC. The V call is TRBV4-3, the J call TRBJ2-1, with 8 nucleotides matching TRBD2. This CDR3 has 15 amino acids. Germline assignment: CDR1 LGHNA and CDR2 YSLEER. Trimming cost V 0 bases and J 5 bases; bases outside gene matches: 3.